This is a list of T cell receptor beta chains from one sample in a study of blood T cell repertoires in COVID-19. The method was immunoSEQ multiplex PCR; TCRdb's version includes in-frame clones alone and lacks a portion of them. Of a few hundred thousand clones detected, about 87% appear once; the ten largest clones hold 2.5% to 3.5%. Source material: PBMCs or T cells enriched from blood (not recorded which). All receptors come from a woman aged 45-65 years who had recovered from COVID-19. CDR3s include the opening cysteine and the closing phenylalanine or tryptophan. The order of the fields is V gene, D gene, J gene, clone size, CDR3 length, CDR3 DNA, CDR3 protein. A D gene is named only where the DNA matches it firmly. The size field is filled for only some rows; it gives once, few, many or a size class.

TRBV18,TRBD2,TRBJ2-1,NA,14,TGTGCCAGCTCATCGACTAGCGGGTTCGGTGAGCAGTTCTTC,CASSSTSGFGEQFF
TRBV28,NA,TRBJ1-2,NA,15,TGTGCCAGCAACGGGGGGGACACCCCCCTCTATGGCTACACCTTC,CASNGGDTPLYGYTF
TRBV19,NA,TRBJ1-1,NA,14,TGTGCCAGTAGACGGGGTTCCGGTAACACTGAAGCTTTCTTT,CASRRGSGNTEAFF
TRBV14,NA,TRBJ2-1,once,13,TGTGCCAGCAGCCAAGAGGAGTTCTCTGAGCAGTTCTTC,CASSQEEFSEQFF
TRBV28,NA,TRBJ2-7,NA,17,TGTGCCAGCAGTTTATTCTACGTACCGGCGACACGCTCCGAGCAGTACTTC,CASSLFYVPATRSEQYF
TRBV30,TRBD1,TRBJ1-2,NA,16,TGTGCCTGGAGACACATACTGGGGGACAGTAGTAGCGGCTACACCTTC,CAWRHILGDSSSGYTF
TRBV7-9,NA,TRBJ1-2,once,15,TGTGCCAGCAGCTTAGTCCTGGGGGGAGCCTATGGCTACACCTTC,CASSLVLGGAYGYTF
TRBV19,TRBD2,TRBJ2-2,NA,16,TGTGCCAGTAGTAGCCCGGGACTAGCGAGTTCCGGGGAGCTGTTTTTT,CASSSPGLASSGELFF
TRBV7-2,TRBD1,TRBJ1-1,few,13,TGTGCCAGCAGCCCCGAATCGGGACAGGGAGCTTTCTTT,CASSPESGQGAFF
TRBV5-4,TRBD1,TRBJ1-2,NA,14,TGTGCCAGCAAATCAACAGGGGATTTAAGAGGCTACACCTTC,CASKSTGDLRGYTF
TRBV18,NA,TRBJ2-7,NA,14,TGTGCCAGCTCACCAAGTGTTGGGCATTACGAGCAGTACTTC,CASSPSVGHYEQYF
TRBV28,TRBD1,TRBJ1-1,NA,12,TGTGCCAGCAGTCCTGGGACAGGGAGGGCTTTCTTT,CASSPGTGRAFF
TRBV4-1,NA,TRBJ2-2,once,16,TGCGCCAGCAGCCAAGACCTGGACAGGAACACCGGGGAGCTGTTTTTT,CASSQDLDRNTGELFF
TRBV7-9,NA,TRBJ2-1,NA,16,TGTGCCAGCAGCTTAGCCACGGGAGAAGTCTACAATGAGCAGTTCTTC,CASSLATGEVYNEQFF
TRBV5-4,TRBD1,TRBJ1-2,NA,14,TGTGCCAGCAGCGGCGACAGGGGATCCTATGGCTACACCTTC,CASSGDRGSYGYTF